Below, 8 T cell receptor beta chains from the same sample are listed, as sequenced in a study of cytomegalovirus exposure and HLA in healthy donors. PCR amplification relied on 60 Vbeta primers (plus 13 Jbeta primers). Assay used: immunoSEQ multiplex PCR; TCRdb lists only in-frame clones, some missing. The data show 150,000 or so clones, roughly 80% seen once. The material sequenced was PBMCs. All receptors come from a middle-aged man in good health and CMV-seropositive.

The chain joins TRBV5-4 to TRBJ2-1; possible D gene TRBD2, 6 bases. CDR3 length equals 15 residues. Germline V gene lookup returns CDR1 SGHNT and CDR2 YYREEE (reference sequence). V lost 4 bases, J lost 5 bases, and 16 bases lay in between. CDR3 loop: CASSPSGDFNNEQFF. CDR3 sequence (DNA): TGTGCCAGCAGCCCTAGTGGGGACTTTAACAATGAGCAGTTCTTC.

This chain uses TRBV28 with TRBJ2-7, with TRBD2 matching 13 bases. Germline values: CDR1 MDHEN, CDR2 SYDVKM. This CDR3 region has 15 residues. V trimming: 8 bases; J trimming: 2 bases; junction bases outside the gene matches: 6. DNA of the CDR3: TGTGCCAGCTGTACTAGCGGGAGGGTAACCTACGAGCAGTACTTC. Protein product: CASCTSGRVTYEQYF.

This chain links TRBV28 with TRBJ1-1, with a weak D call TRBD1 (6 bases). The V gene's germline CDR1 is MDHEN and CDR2 SYDVKM. CDR3 length: 13 amino acids. V was cut by 9 bases and J by 3 bases, with 14 bases left in between. CDR3 loop: CASSRGTYTEAFF. The CDR3 coding sequence is TGTGCCAGTTCCAGGGGCACCTACACTGAAGCTTTCTTT.

This CDR3 is CASSPPPTDRDETQYF. CDR3 sequence (DNA): TGTGCCAGCAGTCCCCCCCCCACCGACAGGGACGAGACCCAGTACTTC. The genes are TRBV28 and TRBJ2-5; 7 bases line up with TRBD1. Germline V gene sequence: CDR1 MDHEN, CDR2 SYDVKM. After removal of 5 bases from V and 5 bases from J, the junction contained 14 bases not matched to a gene. This CDR3 has 16 residues.

This clone was seen a handful of times. This chain connects TRBV5-1 to TRBJ2-3; 7 bases are a match to TRBD2. Germline values: CDR1 SGHRS, CDR2 YFSETQ. The junction had 4 bases not matched to a gene; V was cut back by 0 bases and J by 6 bases. The CDR3 is 14 residues long. The CDR3 DNA follows: TGCGCCAGCAGCTTGGCTGGGAGGGGTGATACGCAGTATTTT. As protein: CASSLAGRGDTQYF.

The chain combines TRBV19 with TRBJ2-7; D unclear. Trimming took off 3 bases at V and 2 bases at J, with 14 bases between the two ends. Germline V CDR1 and CDR2: LNHDA, SQIVND (reference sequence). This CDR3 has 15 residues. The CDR3 loop is CASSIVGPAPYEQYF. The CDR3 DNA sequence: TGTGCCAGTAGTATTGTGGGCCCCGCGCCCTACGAGCAGTACTTC.

This chain uses TRBV7-2 with TRBJ2-7, with D possibly being TRBD1 (5 bases). CDR3 length equals 13 residues. V lost 3 bases to trimming and J lost 5 bases, with 11 bases between them. Germline CDR1 is SGHTA and CDR2 is FQGNSA. The CDR3 loop is CASSLPGHNEQYF. In nucleotides, the CDR3 is TGTGCCAGCAGCTTGCCAGGGCACAACGAGCAGTACTTC.

This CDR3 is CASSQGDRPFNYEQYF. In nucleotides, the CDR3 is TGTGCCAGCAGCCAAGGCGACAGGCCCTTCAACTACGAGCAGTACTTC. The gene calls are TRBV14 and TRBJ2-7, with D tentatively TRBD1 (6 bases). CDR1 SGHDN and CDR2 FVKESK come from the germline V gene. V was trimmed by 1 base and J by 3 bases, leaving 16 bases between them. This CDR3 is built from 16 residues.